A single sample gave rise to the 18 T cell receptor beta chains below, sequenced in a study of control samples from healthy donors and cancer patients. The repertoire was sequenced with immunoSEQ multiplex PCR; TCRdb's copy has only in-frame clones and lacks some. The data show under 65,000 clones, 80% to 95% seen once. The sample consisted of PBMCs. Receptor source: a man aged 25 to 40 with colorectal cancer.

The chain is built from TRBV7-8 and TRBJ2-7, with 7 positions matching TRBD1. This CDR3 is 14 amino acids long. In germline, CDR1 is SGHVS, CDR2 FQNEAQ. The J segment lost 4 bases and the V segment lost 5 bases, leaving 8 bases of the junction unmatched. CDR3 sequence: CASSPGTAVYEQYV. CDR3 nucleotide sequence: TGTGCCAGCAGCCCAGGGACAGCCGTATACGAGCAGTACGTC.

The V gene is TRBV7-2, the J gene TRBJ2-2; 10 bases are a match to TRBD1. CDR1 and CDR2 (germline): SGHTA, FQGNSA. Unmatched junction bases numbered 7, after V lost 5 bases and J lost 7 bases. CDR3 length: 15 amino acids. The CDR3 nucleotides read TGTGCCAGCAGCCTAAGACAGGGGGCGTACGGGGAGCTGTTTTTT. It codes for CASSLRQGAYGELFF.

The rearrangement links TRBV5-1 to TRBJ2-2; 8 bases fit TRBD1. Trimming removed 2 bases from V and 5 bases from J; junction bases left unmatched: 5. Germline lookup yields CDR1 SGHRS and CDR2 YFSETQ. The CDR3 totals 15 residues. The chain's CDR3 is CASSFQGAGTGELFF. CDR3 DNA sequence: TGCGCCAGCAGCTTCCAGGGGGCGGGTACCGGGGAGCTGTTTTTT. The full variable domain, its missing parts supplied by reference TRBV5-1 and TRBJ2-2, is KAGVTQTPRYLIKTRGQQVTLSCSPISGHRSVSWYQQTPGQGLQFLFEYFSETQRNKGNFPGRFSGRQFSNSRSEMNVSTLELGDSALYLCASSFQGAGTGELFFGEGSRLTVL.

This chain links TRBV5-6 with TRBJ2-7; D is ambiguous. The CDR3 runs 13 residues. V was pared by 2 bases and J by 2 bases, with 8 bases between. The germline V gene encodes CDR1 SGHDT and CDR2 YYEEEE. The CDR3 nucleotides read TGTGCCAGCAGCTTTCTGGGGACCTACGAGCAGTACTTC. It translates to CASSFLGTYEQYF.

The V gene is TRBV7-9, the J gene TRBJ1-1; TRBD1 might be the D (6 bases). Trimming shortened V by 5 bases and J by 10 bases, and 11 bases separated the two germline ends. This CDR3 is built from 11 residues. Germline-derived CDR1 and CDR2 are SEHNR and FQNEAQ (reference sequence). CDR3 protein: CASSPGALAFF. Written as DNA, the CDR3 is TGTGCCAGCAGCCCGGGGGCGTTAGCTTTCTTT.

The chain recombines TRBV7-2 with TRBJ1-1; no definite D call. CDR1 and CDR2 from the germline V gene are SGHTA and FQGNSA. The CDR3 runs 14 residues. V dropped 1 base and J dropped 1 base, with 7 bases sitting between them. The chain's CDR3 is CASSLGFGNTEAFF. The CDR3 DNA reads TGTGCCAGCAGCTTAGGTTTTGGGAACACTGAAGCTTTCTTT.

With respect to this clone: A read error may account for a junction end that differs from germline. This chain links TRBV10-2 with TRBJ2-1; TRBD2 is a possible D gene (6 bases). This CDR3 comprises 9 residues. The germline gives CDR1 WSHSY, CDR2 SAAADI. CDR3 DNA: TGCGCCAGCGGGACTGCCCCGGTCTTC. Translating it yields CASGTAPVF.

In DNA, the CDR3 is TGCGCCAGCAGCTTGGCGGGGCCGGGTGGGGAGACCCAGTACTTC. Amino acid sequence: CASSLAGPGGETQYF. The rearrangement uses TRBV5-1 and TRBJ2-5; the D call may be TRBD1 or TRBD2 (5 bases each). The CDR3 covers 15 residues. Germline V gene data show CDR1 as SGHRS and CDR2 as YFSETQ. Trimming shortened V by 0 bases and J by 5 bases, and 14 bases separated the two germline ends.

V gene TRBV11-2 combines with J gene TRBJ2-1, with 7 bases matching TRBD1. The CDR3 runs to 17 residues. J gave up 9 bases and V 1 base, and 15 bases lay outside the gene matches. The germline V gene has CDR1 SGHAT and CDR2 FQNNGV. Written as DNA, the CDR3 is TGTGCCAGCAGCTTAGGGATACAGGGGCCCTTTGGGGGTGAGCAGTTCTTC. It yields the protein CASSLGIQGPFGGEQFF.

CDR3 in DNA: TGTGCCAGCATCGGATGGGACAGAAAGAATTCACCCCTCCACTTT. It yields the protein CASIGWDRKNSPLHF. This chain joins TRBV2 and TRBJ1-6, with 7 bases fitting TRBD1. Germline CDR1 is SNHLY and CDR2 is FYNNEI. The V segment lost 7 bases and the J segment 7 bases; nucleotides outside the gene matches: 10. The CDR3 sequence is 15 residues long.

The rearrangement links TRBV6-2 or TRBV6-3 to TRBJ2-3, with D uncertain. V lost 3 bases, J lost 0 bases, and 7 bases lay in between. This CDR3 spans 14 amino acids. Per the germline V gene, CDR1 is MNHEY and CDR2 is SVGEGT. CDR3 DNA sequence: TGTGCCAGCAGTTATATTCAGAGCACAGATACGCAGTATTTT. Residues: CASSYIQSTDTQYF.

In this sample, this clone turned up once. J is TRBJ1-6 and V is TRBV18; tentatively, D is TRBD1 (6 bases). Germline values: CDR1 KGHSH, CDR2 LQKENI. The CDR3 is 14 residues long. Trimming shortened V by 4 bases and J by 6 bases, and 10 bases separated the two germline ends. The CDR3 DNA reads TGTGCCAGCTCACTGGACAGCAGTAATTCACCCCTCCACTTT. Protein: CASSLDSSNSPLHF.

This sequence joins TRBV10-2 and TRBJ1-1; 10 bases align to TRBD1. Germline V CDR1 and CDR2: WSHSY, SAAADI. The CDR3 contains 17 residues. Trimming removed 1 base from V and 0 bases from J; junction bases left unmatched: 5. CDR3 region: CASSEYRDRGVNTEAFF. CDR3 nucleotides: TGCGCCAGCAGTGAGTACCGGGACAGGGGCGTGAACACTGAAGCTTTCTTT.

This chain connects TRBV5-8 to TRBJ1-5, with 11 bases identical to TRBD1. CDR3 length equals 16 residues. Germline trimming cut 3 bases from V and 1 base from J; bases unmatched to any gene: 3. Germline assignment: CDR1 SGHTS and CDR2 YDEGEE. In DNA form, the CDR3 reads TGTGCCAGCAGCTCGGACAGGGGGCGAAGCAATCAGCCCCAGCATTTT. Its protein product is CASSSDRGRSNQPQHF.

CDR3 DNA sequence: TGTGCCAGCACACAGGGGGCTGGGCGGACTGAAGCTTTCTTT. Translated: CASTQGAGRTEAFF. V gene TRBV25-1 combines with J gene TRBJ1-1; 9 positions match TRBD1. The CDR3 has 14 amino acids. With 7 bases clipped from V and 5 bases from J, the junction kept 8 bases outside the gene matches. In germline, CDR1 is MGHDK, CDR2 SYGVNS.

This chain uses TRBV9 with TRBJ1-3; tentatively, D is TRBD1 (5 bases). The CDR3 is made up of 13 amino acids. CDR1 SGDLS and CDR2 YYNGEE come from the germline V gene. Trimming stripped 0 bases from V and 4 bases from J, with 5 bases between. The CDR3 region is CASSVEGGNTIYF. The CDR3 region has the DNA TGTGCCAGCAGCGTAGAGGGGGGAAACACCATATATTTT.

The V call is TRBV7-9, the J call TRBJ2-7; a weak D match, TRBD2 (5 bases). CDR1 and CDR2 from the germline V gene are SEHNR and FQNEAQ (reference sequence). The CDR3 loop spans 13 amino acids. The ends were cut back, 2 bases at V and 7 bases at J, with 12 bases in the middle. CDR3 loop: CASSLRAEGEQYV. In DNA, the CDR3 is TGTGCCAGCAGCTTACGGGCAGAGGGAGAGCAGTACGTC.

J is TRBJ2-1 and V is TRBV7-6; D is perhaps TRBD1 (5 bases). Germline-derived CDR1 and CDR2 are SGHVS and FNYEAQ. This CDR3 is 13 amino acids long. V dropped 3 bases and J dropped 4 bases, with 7 bases sitting between them. The CDR3 protein is CASSFTGYNEQFF. The CDR3 coding sequence is TGTGCCAGCAGCTTCACAGGTTACAATGAGCAGTTCTTC.